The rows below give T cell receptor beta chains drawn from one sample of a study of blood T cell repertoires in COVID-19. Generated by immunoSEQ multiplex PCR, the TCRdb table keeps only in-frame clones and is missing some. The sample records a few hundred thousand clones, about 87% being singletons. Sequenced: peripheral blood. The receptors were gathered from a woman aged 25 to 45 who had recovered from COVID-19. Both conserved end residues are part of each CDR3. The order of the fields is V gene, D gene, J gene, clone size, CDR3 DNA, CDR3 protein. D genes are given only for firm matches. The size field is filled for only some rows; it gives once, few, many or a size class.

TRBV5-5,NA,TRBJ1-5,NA,TGTGCCAGCAGCTTAGGGCAGGGTTGGAATCAGCCCCAGCATTTT,CASSLGQGWNQPQHF
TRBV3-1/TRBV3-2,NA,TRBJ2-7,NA,TGTGCCAGCAGCCTCCAGGGGCCGGGGGAGCAGTACTTC,CASSLQGPGEQYF
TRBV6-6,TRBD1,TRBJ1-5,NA,TGTGCCAGCAGTTACACCGGGACAGTTAATCAGCCCCAGCATTTT,CASSYTGTVNQPQHF
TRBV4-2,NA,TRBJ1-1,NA,TGTGCCAGCAGCCAAGACAGGGGTAACACTGAAGCTTTCTTT,CASSQDRGNTEAFF
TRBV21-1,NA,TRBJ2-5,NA,TGTGCCAGCAACACAGGGGCAAAGACCCAGTACTTC,CASNTGAKTQYF
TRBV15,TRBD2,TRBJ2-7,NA,TGTGCCACCAGCACCAGCGGGGGTGCTGCCTACGAGCAGTACTTC,CATSTSGGAAYEQYF
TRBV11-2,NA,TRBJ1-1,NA,TGTGCCAGCAGCTCCCTCGGTTGGGCATCTTTCGAAGCTTTCTTT,CASSSLGWASFEAFF
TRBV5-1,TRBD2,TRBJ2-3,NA,TGCGCCAGCAGCTTGGCCGGTCTAGCGGGGGGGCTAACAGATACGCAGTATTTT,CASSLAGLAGGLTDTQYF
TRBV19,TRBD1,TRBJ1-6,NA,TGTGCCAGTAGTGTGGGACAGGGGGCTTATTCACCCCTCCACTTT,CASSVGQGAYSPLHF
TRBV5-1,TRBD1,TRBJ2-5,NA,TGCGCCAGCAGCTTGGCCTTTAGCAGGGGGCAAGAGACCCAGTACTTC,CASSLAFSRGQETQYF
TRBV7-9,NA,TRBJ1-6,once,TGTGCCAGCAGGTTCAGGGAACGGAATTCACCCCTCCACTTT,CASRFRERNSPLHF
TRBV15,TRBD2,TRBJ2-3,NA,TGTGCCACCAGCAGACCCCACGGGACTAGCGGGGGGCCGCAGTATTTT,CATSRPHGTSGGPQYF
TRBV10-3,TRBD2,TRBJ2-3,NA,TGTGCCATCAGTGAGTCGTTGACTAGCGGGGGCACAGATACGCAGTATTTT,CAISESLTSGGTDTQYF
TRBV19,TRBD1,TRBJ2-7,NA,TGTGCCAGTAGTATGGACAGGGCCTACGAGCAGTACTTC,CASSMDRAYEQYF
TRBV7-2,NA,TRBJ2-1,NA,TGTGCCAGCAGCTTAGCTTCGGGCGGGCTCAATGAGCAGTTCTTC,CASSLASGGLNEQFF
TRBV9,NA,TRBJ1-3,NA,TGTGCCAGCAGCCGAGGAAGCGGCCACTCTGGAAACACCATATATTTT,CASSRGSGHSGNTIYF
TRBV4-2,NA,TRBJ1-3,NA,TGTGCCAGCAGCCAAGATGCGCCCCCCGGGACAGGAAACACCATATATTTT,CASSQDAPPGTGNTIYF
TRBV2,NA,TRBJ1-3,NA,TGTGCCAGCAGTGGTGTCGGGTTTTCTGGAAACACCATATATTTT,CASSGVGFSGNTIYF
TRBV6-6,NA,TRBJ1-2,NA,TGTGCCAGCAGGTCCGGGACTCGGGGCTACACCTTC,CASRSGTRGYTF
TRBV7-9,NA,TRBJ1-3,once,TGTGCCAGCAGCTTATCAGGTGCCTCTGGAAACACCATATATTTT,CASSLSGASGNTIYF
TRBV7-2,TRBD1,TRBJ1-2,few,TGTGCCAGCAGACCGACAGGGTCTCATGGCTACACCTTC,CASRPTGSHGYTF
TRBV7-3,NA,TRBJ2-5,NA,TGTGCCAGCAGCTCCGGGGGGCGGTTAGAGACCCAGTACTTC,CASSSGGRLETQYF
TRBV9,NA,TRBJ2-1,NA,TGTGCCAGCTCTCGGGGGGCCTCCTCGGGGAATGAGCAGTTCTTC,CASSRGASSGNEQFF
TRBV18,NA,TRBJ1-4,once,TGTGCCAGCTCATCGCGGAACATCGCAACTAATGAAAAACTGTTTTTT,CASSSRNIATNEKLFF
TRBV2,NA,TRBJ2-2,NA,TGTGCCAGCAGTGGGTGGAGCGTTCGAGCCGGGGAGCTGTTTTTT,CASSGWSVRAGELFF
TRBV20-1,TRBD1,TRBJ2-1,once,TGCAGTGCCAGTCGTGACAGGGCATCCTACAATGAGCAGTTCTTC,CSASRDRASYNEQFF
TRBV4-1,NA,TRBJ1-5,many,TGCGCCAGCAGCCAAGAATTCAGCGGCAATCAGCCCCAGCATTTT,CASSQEFSGNQPQHF
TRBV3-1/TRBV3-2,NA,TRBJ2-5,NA,TGTGCCAGCAGCCAAGATTCGGGGATGCGGGAGACCCAGTACTTC,CASSQDSGMRETQYF
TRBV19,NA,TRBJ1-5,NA,TGTGCCAGTAGTATGAACTTCAGGGGTCAGCCCCAGCATTTT,CASSMNFRGQPQHF
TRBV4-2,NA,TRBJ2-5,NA,TGTGCCAGCAGCCAAGAGGGGGCGGACCCCCAAGAGACCCAGTACTTC,CASSQEGADPQETQYF
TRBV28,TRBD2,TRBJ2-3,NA,TGTGCCAGCAGGACGGGACTAGCGGGGATCACAGATACGCAGTATTTT,CASRTGLAGITDTQYF
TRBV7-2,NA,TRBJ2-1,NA,TGTGCCAGCAGCCTCGCCAGCTCCTACAATGAGCAGTTCTTC,CASSLASSYNEQFF
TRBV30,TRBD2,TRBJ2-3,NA,TGTGCCTGGAATCCCCTAGCGGGGGGATACACAGATACGCAGTATTTT,CAWNPLAGGYTDTQYF
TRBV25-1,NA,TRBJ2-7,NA,TGTGCCAGCAGTGAATCGGCAGGCTTTGGGTACGAGCAGTACTTC,CASSESAGFGYEQYF
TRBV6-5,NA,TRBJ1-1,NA,TGTGCCAGCAGCCCAGGATCCGTTAACACTGAAGCTTTCTTT,CASSPGSVNTEAFF
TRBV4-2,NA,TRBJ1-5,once,TGTGCCAGCAGCCAAGATCCGAGGGATGATCAGCCCCAGCATTTT,CASSQDPRDDQPQHF
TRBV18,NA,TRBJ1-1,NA,TGTGCCAGCTCACCACCTCCGAGGTCTGAAGCTTTCTTT,CASSPPPRSEAFF